This TCR beta chain comes out of a study of CD8+ T cells in alopecia areata (dated by TCRdb to about 2018). In the study overall: The treated patients, all with moderate-to-severe alopecia areata, were enrolled in an open-label pilot trial of oral tofacitinib given at 5 to 10 mg twice daily. High-throughput TCRbeta sequencing was used to examine T cell clonal expansion in alopecia areata in both the C3H/HeJ mouse model and human patients. immunoSEQ multiplex PCR using 35 Vbeta forward primers and 13 Jbeta reverse primers was used to amplify TCRbeta CDR3 regions. Scalp clonality was compared among normal scalp (n=4), patchy alopecia areata scalp (n=8), and alopecia totalis/universalis scalp (n=8). On the human side, TCRbeta sequencing was run on scalp tissue and on sorted CD4+ and CD8+ peripheral blood T cells from healthy controls and from alopecia areata patients with either patchy or totalis/universalis disease. Tofacitinib was given for 6 to 18 months, followed by 6 months of follow-up off drug to assess delayed response and recurrence. RNA came from the PAXgene miRNA kit for fixed scalp, the miRNeasy kit for PBMCs, and the RNeasy kit for mouse skin. Biopsies were taken from tofacitinib-treated patients at baseline and at 4 and 24 weeks of treatment, and a later scalp biopsy was taken in several of the tofacitinib-treated patients. The SALT score, which quantifies the percentage of affected scalp surface area, was used to measure disease severity in treated patients.

Results the study describes overall, beyond this receptor: Tofacitinib significantly lowered scalp clonality and the number of expanded CD8+ clones among the top 100 scalp clones. The treated cohort was small, with a single nonresponder, so links between baseline CD8+ expansion and response need larger studies. TCR sequences shared between patients were less clear than in mice, possibly partly because of HLA diversity in the patient population. Compared with normal scalp, lesional scalp, particularly in alopecia totalis/universalis, had higher clonality and more expanded CD8+ clones, which suggests antigenic drive. Many expanded lesional clones were found to persist in scalp and blood during tofacitinib treatment, and relapse after treatment cessation may be partly explained by this persistence. Unlike mouse skin, where gammadelta T cells dominate, normal human skin contains resident alphabeta T cells that get sequenced too, which complicates analysis of the scalp TCR repertoire.

Per the germline V gene, MNHEY is the CDR1 and SVGAGI is the CDR2. The junction carries 13 bases between V and J, which are trimmed by 5 bases and 5 bases respectively. The CDR3 has 13 amino acids, counting the end cysteine and phenylalanine. The only DNA kept is the CDR3, 39 bases in frame from the first base. The time point label corresponds to: around 4 weeks on oral tofacitinib. Read against the paper, the sample's treatment or condition label means: oral pan-JAK inhibitor, 5-10 mg twice daily. Lesional scalp punch biopsies and peripheral blood were obtained from alopecia areata patients. PBMCs were separated by density centrifugation and stained for CD3, CD4 and CD8, after which CD4+ and CD8+ T cells were sorted on a FACSAria. Library prep was done by the immunoSEQ multiplex PCR assay. RNA was extracted from all samples and reverse transcribed into cDNA as template for TCR sequencing. SuperScript III was used for first-strand cDNA synthesis, primed with a 2:1 mix of oligo-dT and random hexamers. A synthetic immune receptor repertoire was used to gauge amplification bias, and whatever bias remained was removed computationally. The paper's data handling went like this. Raw reads were preprocessed for error removal, and CDR3 was defined according to IMGT conventions as running from the conserved cysteine to phenylalanine. Clonality was computed by normalizing Shannon entropy by log2 of the number of productive unique TCRs and subtracting the result from 1. Whether each scalp clone was CD4 or CD8 was inferred by checking scalp TCRbeta sequences against the CD4 and CD8 repertoires from sorted blood. TCRdb stores this immuneACCESS table with in-frame sequences only. Part of the clones is absent; in the studies checked, under half of the shortfall reflects unresolved V genes, and no reason is known for the rest. From that table come the V and J calls and clone size; the DNA was used to work out D and trimming. The sample yields some 200,000 clones; 50% to 60% were counted once. Together, the top ten hold 3% to 4% of the sample.

This clone was observed a handful of times. The clone's antigen remains unknown. Per-nucleotide qualities are absent, and no much larger clonotype sits a single base away. The V and J segments used are TRBV6-5 and TRBJ2-7, with no confident D gene call. This receptor was obtained from a human donor with alopecia areata. Sequences were derived from CD4+ T cells sorted from blood, sampled at week 4, from a patient treated with tofacitinib. The DNA sequence is given as TGTGCCAGCAGTCTCCTCGTGGCCAACGAGCAGTACTTC. Its coded protein is CASSLLVANEQYF.